The entry below gives a single T cell receptor beta chain sequence along with its context. As yet, its antigen is unknown. Trimming took off 7 bases at V and 4 bases at J, with 13 bases between the two ends. The CDR3 is 13 amino acids. Germline V gene data show CDR1 as MDHEN and CDR2 as SYDVKM. This sample was included in a study of shared clonotypes between healthy human individuals. Whole-study findings and limits: Shared across a few donors were about 4.6% of the naive CD4 clonotypes.

The donors were all Caucasian adults (living in Nashville, Tennessee). Over several immunoSEQ plates, each subset's genomic DNA was distributed in even portions. The protocol was immunoSEQ multiplex PCR, while the TCRdb copy is restricted to in-frame clones and leaves out a portion. The table has 550,000 to 800,000 clones, around 74% seen once. The sample taken for sequencing was memory CD4+ T cells sorted from blood. Subset reported: CD45RA-negative fraction. This clonotype was sampled from a woman aged 25 to 39 in good health. The chain employs TRBV28 and TRBJ1-2; D remains ambiguous. In nucleotides, the CDR3 is TGTGCCAGCAATCCCGGGAGGGCCTATGGCTACACCTTC. Its translation: CASNPGRAYGYTF.